The 31 T cell receptor beta chains listed next were all sequenced from one sample in a study of cytomegalovirus exposure and HLA in healthy donors. The data were produced by immunoSEQ multiplex PCR, yet TCRdb's version contains in-frame clones alone and is incomplete. In the table there are tens of thousands of clones, roughly 94% of which are singletons. Sequenced: PBMCs. These receptors came from a man aged 18 to 30 in good health and CMV-seropositive.

The chain uses TRBV5-4 and TRBJ2-5, with 7 bases aligning to TRBD2. There are 14 residues in the CDR3. The germline gives CDR1 SGHNT, CDR2 YYREEE (reference sequence). With V trimmed by 6 bases and J by 4 bases, 9 bases remained unmatched. The CDR3 bases are TGTGCCAGCAACCCTAGGGAGGGCGGAGAGACCCAGTACTTC. Its protein product is CASNPREGGETQYF.

The chain recombines TRBV14 with TRBJ2-3, with 12 positions matching TRBD2. The V segment lost 5 bases and the J segment 6 bases; nucleotides outside the gene matches: 18. The V gene's germline CDR1 is SGHDN and CDR2 FVKESK. CDR3 length: 19 residues. The CDR3 region is CASSATSGSRWARWDTQYF. CDR3 DNA: TGTGCCAGCAGCGCGACTAGCGGGAGCCGGTGGGCCAGGTGGGATACGCAGTATTTT.

This clone was recorded only once. This chain uses TRBV11-2 with TRBJ2-7; TRBD2 matches at 11 bases. Germline assignment: CDR1 SGHAT and CDR2 FQNNGV. V lost 2 bases and J lost 3; bases outside the gene matches: 3. CDR3 length: 15 amino acids. This CDR3 is CASSLTSGSVYEQYF. Here the CDR3 DNA reads TGTGCCAGCAGCTTAACTAGCGGGAGTGTCTACGAGCAGTACTTC.

The genes are TRBV11-2 and TRBJ2-5; perhaps TRBD1 as D (5 bases). CDR3 length: 14 residues. Germline V gives CDR1 SGHAT, CDR2 FQNNGV. The germline V and J ends were trimmed by 5 bases and 1 base, with 11 bases remaining between them. CDR3 nucleotides: TGTGCCAGCAGCCCCGTTGGGGCCCAAGAGACCCAGTACTTC. This translates into CASSPVGAQETQYF. Complete variable domain (other parts from reference TRBV11-2 and TRBJ2-5): EAGVAQSPRYKIIEKRQSVAFWCNPISGHATLYWYQQILGQGPKLLIQFQNNGVVDDSQLPKDRFSAERLKGVDSTLKIQPAKLEDSAVYLCASSPVGAQETQYFGPGTRLLVL.

The chain joins TRBV2 to TRBJ1-2; unclear D gene. V lost 5 bases, J lost 6 bases, and 7 bases lay in between. Germline V CDR1 and CDR2: SNHLY, FYNNEI. The CDR3 contains 11 residues. The CDR3 DNA sequence: TGTGCCAGCAGTACGAGAGATGGCTACACCTTC. Translating it yields CASSTRDGYTF.

The J gene is TRBJ2-1, the V gene TRBV15, with TRBD2 identical over 10 bases. Germline lookup yields CDR1 LNHNV and CDR2 YYDKDF (reference sequence). This CDR3 has 18 residues. J lost 4 bases, V lost 1 base, and 10 bases had no gene match. The CDR3 here is CATSRVRTSGNKYNEQFF. The CDR3 DNA sequence: TGTGCCACCAGCAGAGTCCGGACTAGCGGAAATAAATACAATGAGCAGTTCTTC.

V and J are TRBV27 and TRBJ2-2; 12 bases map to TRBD2. This CDR3 region has 17 residues. Trimming at V came to 5 bases and at J to 4 bases, leaving 8 bases not matched to a gene. Per the germline V gene, CDR1 is MNHEY and CDR2 is SMNVEV (reference sequence). CDR3 amino acids: CASSRTLAGGLTGELFF. In nucleotides, the CDR3 is TGTGCCAGCAGTCGAACACTAGCGGGAGGTCTCACCGGGGAGCTGTTTTTT.

This sequence joins TRBV11-2 and TRBJ2-7; 10 positions agree with TRBD2. The CDR3 is 14 residues long. CDR1 is SGHAT and CDR2 is FQNNGV in the germline V gene. With 5 bases clipped from V and 5 bases from J, the junction kept 6 bases outside the gene matches. The CDR3 DNA sequence: TGTGCCAGCAGCACCACCGGGACTAGCGACGAGCAGTACTTC. Its protein product is CASSTTGTSDEQYF.

This chain joins TRBV6-5 and TRBJ1-4; the match to TRBD1 covers 7 bases. Germline-derived CDR1 and CDR2 are MNHEY and SVGAGI. The V gene end was trimmed by 1 base and the J gene end by 5 bases; junction bases not matched to a gene: 7. The CDR3 runs 16 residues. The CDR3 coding sequence is TGTGCCAGCAGTTACTGGAAAGGGGGCAGGAATGAAAAACTGTTTTTT. Protein sequence: CASSYWKGGRNEKLFF.

The J gene is TRBJ2-7, the V gene TRBV14, with TRBD2 identical over 9 bases. Losses at the gene ends were 6 bases for V and 4 bases for J; bases not matched to a gene: 16. The CDR3 totals 17 residues. Germline V gene lookup returns CDR1 SGHDN and CDR2 FVKESK. CDR3: CASRQMFPGLAAYEQYF. CDR3 in DNA: TGTGCCAGCAGACAAATGTTTCCGGGACTAGCAGCATACGAGCAGTACTTC.

The V call is TRBV27, the J call TRBJ1-2; D is unresolved. The CDR3 contains 14 residues. CDR1 is MNHEY, CDR2 SMNVEV, per germline (reference sequence). V lost 2 bases and J lost 2, with 9 bases in between. CDR3 nucleotides: TGTGCCAGCAGTTTAGACGGGGAGAACTATGGCTACACCTTC. Protein product: CASSLDGENYGYTF.

V and J are TRBV6-1 and TRBJ2-3; 14 bases map to TRBD2. Trimming cost V 6 bases and J 7 bases; bases outside gene matches: 6. This CDR3 is 15 amino acids long. The germline V gene has CDR1 MNHNS and CDR2 SASEGT. CDR3 DNA sequence: TGTGCCAGCAGCGCGACTAGCGGGAGGGCCAATACGCAGTATTTT. Translation: CASSATSGRANTQYF.

This chain connects TRBV7-6 to TRBJ1-3, with D uncertain. V lost 0 bases and J 4 bases, leaving 7 bases between the germline ends. The germline CDR1 and CDR2 sequences are SGHVS and FNYEAQ. This CDR3 region has 14 residues. The CDR3 loop is CASSLALGGNTIYF. The CDR3 nucleotides are TGTGCCAGCAGCTTAGCCTTGGGCGGAAACACCATATATTTT.

This clone was counted only a few times. J is TRBJ1-5 and V is TRBV9; tentative D call: TRBD1 (5 bases). Looked up from germline, CDR1 is SGDLS and CDR2 is YYNGEE. The V end lost 3 bases, the J end lost 5 bases, and 9 bases lay between the germline ends. CDR3 length: 13 residues. The CDR3 DNA follows: TGTGCCAGCAGCGAGCAGGGTGATCAGCCCCAGCATTTT. It is translated as CASSEQGDQPQHF.

The genes are TRBV28 and TRBJ2-7; D perhaps matches TRBD2 (6 bases). Per the germline V gene, CDR1 is MDHEN and CDR2 is SYDVKM. This CDR3 comprises 12 residues. Between the trimmed V and J ends, which lost 8 bases and 3 bases, there was a span of 11 bases. CDR3 in DNA: TGTGCCAGCGACACCGGGGGCTACGAGCAGTACTTC. Protein product: CASDTGGYEQYF. Supplemented by reference TRBV28 and TRBJ2-7, the full variable domain reads DVKVTQSSRYLVKRTGEKVFLECVQDMDHENMFWYRQDPGLGLRLIYFSYDVKMKEKGDIPEGYSVSREKKERFSLILESASTNQTSMYLCASDTGGYEQYFGPGTRLTVT.

CDR3 DNA sequence: TGTGCCAGTAGAAAACCCTGGACAGGGGATAACACTGAAGCTTTCTTT. Its translation: CASRKPWTGDNTEAFF. The chain is built from TRBV19 and TRBJ1-1; TRBD1 aligns across 9 bases. With 6 bases clipped from V and 2 bases from J, the junction kept 10 bases outside the gene matches. Per the germline V gene, CDR1 is LNHDA and CDR2 is SQIVND (reference sequence). There are 16 residues in the CDR3.

This chain uses TRBV5-4 with TRBJ2-3; 12 nucleotides match TRBD2. Germline V lookup: CDR1 SGHNT, CDR2 YYREEE (reference sequence). V was clipped by 5 bases and J by 0 bases; unmatched bases: 4. This CDR3 has 16 amino acids. CDR3 DNA: TGTGCCAGCAGTCCAGGGACTAGCGGGAGCACAGATACGCAGTATTTT. It is translated as CASSPGTSGSTDTQYF.

The chain is built from TRBV7-2 and TRBJ2-3; tentative D call: TRBD2 (6 bases). CDR1 is SGHTA, CDR2 FQGNSA, per germline. Trimming took off 7 bases at V and 5 bases at J, with 13 bases between the two ends. The CDR3 spans 13 residues. CDR3 DNA sequence: TGTGCCAGCACCATTCGGAGGGAAGATACGCAGTATTTT. Encoded protein: CASTIRREDTQYF.

The chain joins TRBV5-1 to TRBJ2-6; weak D call: TRBD2 (5 bases). V lost 3 bases, J lost 0 bases, and 13 bases lay in between. The CDR3 spans 17 residues. Germline CDR1 is SGHRS and CDR2 is YFSETQ. The DNA of the CDR3 is TGCGCCAGCAGCTCAATGGACGGAGGCTCTGGGGCCAACGTCCTGACTTTC. This sequence encodes CASSSMDGGSGANVLTF.

The chain links TRBV7-9 to TRBJ1-4, with 9 positions matching TRBD1. The germline V gene encodes CDR1 SEHNR and CDR2 FQNEAQ (reference sequence). V lost 2 bases and J lost 8; bases outside the gene matches: 6. The CDR3 runs to 15 residues. The CDR3 nucleotides read TGTGCCAGCAGCTTAAACGGAGGACAGGGGGAAAAACTGTTTTTT. This codes for CASSLNGGQGEKLFF.

V and J are TRBV5-6 and TRBJ1-2, with TRBD1 matching over 10 bases. This CDR3 spans 15 amino acids. The junction had 6 bases not matched to a gene; V was cut back by 2 bases and J by 5 bases. The germline gives CDR1 SGHDT, CDR2 YYEEEE. CDR3 DNA: TGTGCCAGCAGCTTCCCGGACAGGGGGAGTTATGGCTACACCTTC. It is translated as CASSFPDRGSYGYTF.

J is TRBJ2-5 and V is TRBV2; D unresolved. The CDR3 totals 11 residues. Trimming left V 5 bases short and J 1 base short, with 2 bases between. Per germline, CDR1 SNHLY and CDR2 FYNNEI. The CDR3 bases are TGTGCCAGCAGTCTCCAAGAGACCCAGTACTTC. Its translation is CASSLQETQYF.

The V call is TRBV6-1, the J call TRBJ1-2, with D perhaps matching TRBD1 (6 bases). V was pared by 2 bases and J by 6 bases, with 16 bases between. This CDR3 is built from 15 residues. Germline assignment: CDR1 MNHNS and CDR2 SASEGT. DNA of the CDR3: TGTGCCAGCAGTGAAAGGTCGGAACAGGGTCATGGCTACACCTTC. It specifies CASSERSEQGHGYTF.

The rearrangement links TRBV6-5 to TRBJ2-2, with TRBD1 identical over 7 bases. The length of the CDR3 is 15 residues. Trimming at V came to 6 bases and at J to 5 bases, leaving 9 bases not matched to a gene. Germline values: CDR1 MNHEY, CDR2 SVGAGI. The CDR3 DNA sequence: TGTGCCAGCAGCTTCGACAGGGTGTTTACCGGGGAGCTGTTTTTT. This sequence encodes CASSFDRVFTGELFF.

This clone showed up just a few times. The CDR3 nucleotides are TGTGCCAGCAGTGACACTAGCGGGGGGGGCACAGATACGCAGTATTTT. The encoded protein is CASSDTSGGGTDTQYF. The J gene is TRBJ2-3, the V gene TRBV6-4, with 13 bases matching TRBD2. The trim removed 2 bases at V and 1 base at J, leaving 0 bases unmatched. Germline V lookup: CDR1 MRHNA, CDR2 SNTAGT. There are 16 residues in the CDR3.

The V gene is TRBV5-4, the J gene TRBJ2-5; 10 nucleotides agree with TRBD2. Per the germline V gene, CDR1 is SGHNT and CDR2 is YYREEE (reference sequence). This CDR3 comprises 15 residues. V dropped 2 bases and J dropped 5; count of bases not matched to a gene: 6. The CDR3 here is CASSLSGGAGETQYF. CDR3 coding DNA: TGTGCCAGCAGCTTAAGCGGGGGGGCCGGGGAGACCCAGTACTTC.

V usage is TRBV7-2 and J usage is TRBJ1-5; D is possibly TRBD1 (5 bases). This CDR3 has 13 residues. Germline values: CDR1 SGHTA, CDR2 FQGNSA. Trimming pared 1 base from V and 11 bases from J, leaving 12 bases between. CDR3 DNA sequence: TGTGCCAGCAGCTTAGTTCGCAGGGAGGCCCAGCATTTT. Its translation: CASSLVRREAQHF. The complete variable domain, with remaining parts taken from reference TRBV7-2 and TRBJ1-5, reads GAGVSQSPSNKVTEKGKDVELRCDPISGHTALYWYRQSLGQGLEFLIYFQGNSAPDKSGLPSDRFSAERTGGSVSTLTIQRTQQEDSAVYLCASSLVRREAQHFGDGTRLSIL.

The CDR3 reads CASSFGHFYEQYF. The CDR3 nucleotides are TGTGCCAGCAGTTTCGGACATTTCTACGAGCAGTACTTC. The chain has TRBV27 and TRBJ2-7, with D tentatively TRBD1 (5 bases). Per germline, CDR1 MNHEY and CDR2 SMNVEV (reference sequence). The CDR3 has 13 amino acids. The ends were cut back, 3 bases at V and 3 bases at J, with 9 bases in the middle.

The rearrangement joins TRBV5-1 to TRBJ2-3; 8 nucleotides line up with TRBD1. With V trimmed by 6 bases and J by 4 bases, 16 bases remained unmatched. Germline V gives CDR1 SGHRS, CDR2 YFSETQ. The CDR3 has 17 residues. The chain's CDR3 is CASNMGPGAGGADTQYF. CDR3 nucleotides: TGCGCCAGCAATATGGGACCTGGGGCAGGGGGCGCAGATACGCAGTATTTT.

This sequence joins TRBV7-2 and TRBJ2-1; D remains unclear. Trimming left V 1 base short and J 6 bases short, with 10 bases between. The CDR3 is made up of 14 amino acids. Per the germline V gene, CDR1 is SGHTA and CDR2 is FQGNSA. The CDR3 DNA follows: TGTGCCAGCAGCTTAGGTAATAGTTTCAATGAGCAGTTCTTC. Translation: CASSLGNSFNEQFF.

The chain has TRBV29-1 and TRBJ1-1; no clear D gene. Germline loops: CDR1 SQVTM, CDR2 ANQGSEA. This CDR3 is 13 amino acids long. The V end lost 0 bases, the J end lost 6 bases, and 11 bases lay between the germline ends. The CDR3 loop reads CSVEDTRSPEAFF. CDR3 sequence (DNA): TGCAGCGTTGAAGATACAAGATCCCCTGAAGCTTTCTTT.